The rows below give T cell receptor beta chains drawn from one sample of a study of cytomegalovirus exposure and HLA in healthy donors. TCRdb's copy holds only in-frame clones and misses some; the assay was immunoSEQ multiplex PCR. The data show over 45,000 clones, roughly 83% seen once. The sequenced sample consisted of PBMCs. The source is a man under 40 in good health and CMV-seronegative. Both conserved end residues are part of each CDR3. The order of the fields is V gene, D gene, clone size, J gene, CDR3 DNA, CDR3 protein. D genes are given only for firm matches. The listing skips clone size in some rows; elsewhere it reads once, few, many or a size class.

>TRBV7-9|TRBD1|.|TRBJ1-2
TGTTCCAGCAGCTTGATCACGGACAGGCCTGCCTATGGCTACACCTTC
CSSSLITDRPAYGYTF
>TRBV18|.|.|TRBJ1-5
TGTGCCAGCTCACCAGGCCGGGGCAATCAGCCCCAGCATTTT
CASSPGRGNQPQHF
>TRBV2|.|.|TRBJ2-2
TGTGCCAGCAGTTTCGGATTACTAGTGGACACCGGGGAGCTGTTTTTT
CASSFGLLVDTGELFF
>TRBV19|TRBD1|once|TRBJ1-1
TGTGCCAGTAGTACGGACAGGGCGACCACTGAAGCTTTCTTT
CASSTDRATTEAFF
>TRBV30|.|.|TRBJ2-5
TGTGCCTGGATCCCCGGCAGGCTCGGAGAGACCCAGTACTTC
CAWIPGRLGETQYF
>TRBV19|.|.|TRBJ2-5
TGTGCCAGTAGTATCGGGACTGGGGTGTGGAAGACCCAGTACTTC
CASSIGTGVWKTQYF
>TRBV10-3|.|.|TRBJ2-7
TGTGCCATCACGGCCCAGGGCGCTTCCGAGCAGTACTTC
CAITAQGASEQYF
>TRBV15|.|.|TRBJ2-1
TGTGCCACCAGCAGAGACAGGACTCGCGGTGAGCAGTTCTTC
CATSRDRTRGEQFF
>TRBV18|.|.|TRBJ2-1
TGTGCCAGCTCACCAGGGCTGTATAGCTCCTACAATGAGCAGTTCTTC
CASSPGLYSSYNEQFF
>TRBV5-1|TRBD2|.|TRBJ2-7
TGCGCCAGCAGCTTGGGACTAGCGGGAGGTTACTTTTCCTACGAGCAGTACTTC
CASSLGLAGGYFSYEQYF
>TRBV5-6|.|.|TRBJ2-1
TGTGCCAGCAGCCTCACTAGTTACAATGAGCAGTTCTTC
CASSLTSYNEQFF
>TRBV7-6|.|.|TRBJ2-3
TGTGCCAGCAGCTTAGATCTTGATACGCAGTATTTT
CASSLDLDTQYF
>TRBV13|TRBD1|.|TRBJ1-6
TGTGCCAGCAGGTCAAGACAGGGGAATTCACCCCTCCACTTT
CASRSRQGNSPLHF
>TRBV5-1|.|.|TRBJ2-2
TGCGCCAGCAGCTTGGGGGACTCCTACACCGGGGAGCTGTTTTTT
CASSLGDSYTGELFF
>TRBV6-4|.|.|TRBJ2-1
TGTGCCAGCAGCGCCTCGCGAAACTCCTACAATGAGCAGTTCTTC
CASSASRNSYNEQFF
>TRBV18|.|.|TRBJ2-2
TGTGCCAGCTCACCAGCACAGGGAGAGCACACCGGGGAGCTGTTTTTT
CASSPAQGEHTGELFF
>TRBV5-6|TRBD2|.|TRBJ2-1
TGTGCCAGCAGCAACGGGGGGTCCTACAATGAGCAGTTCTTC
CASSNGGSYNEQFF
>TRBV6-4|.|.|TRBJ1-5
TGTGCCAGCAGTGAAGGGGGACAAGGAACCCAGCATTTT
CASSEGGQGTQHF
>TRBV29-1|.|.|TRBJ2-3
TGCAGCGTTGGGCAGGGCTATGGCACAGATACGCAGTATTTT
CSVGQGYGTDTQYF
>TRBV30|.|.|TRBJ2-2
TGTGCCTGGAGTGTACAAGACTCCAACACCGGGGAGCTGTTTTTT
CAWSVQDSNTGELFF
>TRBV6-1|.|.|TRBJ2-1
TGTGCCAGCAGTAAACAGGTCAGCTCCTACAATGAGCAGTTCTTC
CASSKQVSSYNEQFF
>TRBV5-6|TRBD1|.|TRBJ2-1
TGTGCCAGCAGCCTCCGAACAGGGGTAAGCTCCTACAATGAGCAGTTCTTC
CASSLRTGVSSYNEQFF
>TRBV6-5|.|.|TRBJ1-5
TGTGCCAGCAGCAGCGACAGGATCCAGCCCCAGCATTTT
CASSSDRIQPQHF
>TRBV4-2|.|.|TRBJ2-3
TGTGCCAGCAGCCAAGATCGGCAGGTCACAGATACGCAGTATTTT
CASSQDRQVTDTQYF
>TRBV5-1|.|.|TRBJ1-1
TGCGCCAGCAGCTTGGCCTTGAGGCAGGGGACTGAAGCTTTCTTT
CASSLALRQGTEAFF
>TRBV15|TRBD2|.|TRBJ2-5
TGTGCCACCAGCAGGAAACTAGGGCGACTAGCGGCCCAAGAGACCCAGTACTTC
CATSRKLGRLAAQETQYF
>TRBV29-1|TRBD2|.|TRBJ2-4
TGCAGCGTTGTAGGCGGGGGAACCAAAAACATTCAGTACTTC
CSVVGGGTKNIQYF
>TRBV11-2|.|few|TRBJ1-6
TGTGCCAGCAGCCATCGTCGGGTTGATAATTCACCCCTCCACTTT
CASSHRRVDNSPLHF
>TRBV28|.|once|TRBJ2-5
TGTGCCAGCAGTTTCCTAGGGGGTAGGGAGACCCAGTACTTC
CASSFLGGRETQYF
>TRBV5-6|TRBD1|.|TRBJ1-1
TGTGCCAGCAGCGCAGGGGACAGGGGGCGTAATACTGAAGCTTTCTTT
CASSAGDRGRNTEAFF
>TRBV6-4|TRBD1|.|TRBJ2-1
TGTGCCAGCAGTGAAGGGCAGGGGGCGGCCAATGAGCAGTTCTTC
CASSEGQGAANEQFF
>TRBV4-1|.|.|TRBJ2-1
TGCGCCAGCAGCCATAACAACTACAATGAGCAGTTCTTC
CASSHNNYNEQFF
>TRBV28|TRBD2|.|TRBJ2-7
TGTGCCAGCAAGAAGCGGGAGGATGCCTACGAGCAGTACTTC
CASKKREDAYEQYF
>TRBV14|.|.|TRBJ2-1
TGTGCCAGCAGCCTGAGGTATGCAGCCCCTAATGAGCAGTTCTTC
CASSLRYAAPNEQFF
>TRBV9|.|.|TRBJ2-3
TGTGCCAGCAGCGCCTTTGGGGGCACCCTGGCAGATACGCAGTATTTT
CASSAFGGTLADTQYF
>TRBV30|.|.|TRBJ2-1
TGTGCCTGGAGTGTTGGAGGGTACAATGAGCAGTTCTTC
CAWSVGGYNEQFF
>TRBV5-1|.|.|TRBJ2-1
TGCGCCAGCGAGGTAGACCTTAACTACAATGAGCAGTTCTTC
CASEVDLNYNEQFF
>TRBV5-1|TRBD2|few|TRBJ2-5
TGCGCCAGCAGCTTGGGCTTCACGGGGGGGAAAGAGACCCAGTACTTC
CASSLGFTGGKETQYF
>TRBV2|.|.|TRBJ2-5
TGTGCCAGCAGTGACAGGGAGGCTCTTGAGACCCAGTACTTC
CASSDREALETQYF
>TRBV27|.|.|TRBJ2-7
TGTGCCAGCAGTTTGGCCGCCAGGGGACCATTGGACGAGCAGTACTTC
CASSLAARGPLDEQYF
>TRBV28|.|.|TRBJ1-4
TGTGCCAGCAGGCAGGGTAATGAAAAACTGTTTTTT
CASRQGNEKLFF